This TCR beta chain was recorded in a study of shared clonotypes between healthy human individuals. Study outcomes and limitations: Blood was the sole source, and tissue repertoires probably differ. Though the depth was large, rarefaction showed that sorted-subset sequencing was incomplete. Researchers found naive subsets generally carried larger estimated richness than memory subsets.

On sorted subsets, replicate PCRs used roughly 190 ng DNA, or some 28,000 T cell genomes. The table came from immunoSEQ multiplex PCR; TCRdb's copy has only in-frame clones and leaves some out. The top ten clones hold around 0.25% of a sample with hundreds of thousands of clones, about 96% of them seen once. Naive CD8 cells lacked CD45RO, underwent positive selection for CCR7 and left out terminally differentiated effector memory CD45RA+ cells. This clone has a single count. Its specificity is unknown. The germline gives CDR1 MNHNY, CDR2 SVGAGI (reference sequence). V was clipped by 5 bases and J by 7 bases, with 0 bases between them. The CDR3 covers 9 residues.

The sequencing input was naive CD8+ T cells sorted from blood. V is TRBV6-6 and J is TRBJ2-1; D gene unclear. The clonotype was recovered from a man aged 25-45 years in good health. The CDR3 DNA is TGTGCCAGCAGTAATGAGCAGTTCTTC. Residues: CASSNEQFF.